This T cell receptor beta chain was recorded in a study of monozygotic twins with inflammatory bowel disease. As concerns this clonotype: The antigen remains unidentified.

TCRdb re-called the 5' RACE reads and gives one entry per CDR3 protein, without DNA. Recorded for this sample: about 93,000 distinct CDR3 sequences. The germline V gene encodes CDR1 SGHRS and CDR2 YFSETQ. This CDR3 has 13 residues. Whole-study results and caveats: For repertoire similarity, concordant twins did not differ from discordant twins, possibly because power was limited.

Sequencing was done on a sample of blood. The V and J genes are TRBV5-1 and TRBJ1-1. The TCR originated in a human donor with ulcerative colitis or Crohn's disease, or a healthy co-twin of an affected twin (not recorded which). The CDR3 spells CASSLVPNTEAFF.